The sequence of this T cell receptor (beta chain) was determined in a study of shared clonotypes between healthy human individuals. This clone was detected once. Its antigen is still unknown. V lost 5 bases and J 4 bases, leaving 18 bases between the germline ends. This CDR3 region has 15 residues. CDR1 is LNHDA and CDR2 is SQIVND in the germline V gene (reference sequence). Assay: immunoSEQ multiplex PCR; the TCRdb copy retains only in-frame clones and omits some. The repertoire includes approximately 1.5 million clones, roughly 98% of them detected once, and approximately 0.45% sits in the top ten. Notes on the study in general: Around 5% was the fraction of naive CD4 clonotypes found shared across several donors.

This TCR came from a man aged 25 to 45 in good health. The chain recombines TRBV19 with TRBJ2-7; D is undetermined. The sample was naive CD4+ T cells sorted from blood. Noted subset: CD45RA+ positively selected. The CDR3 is CASSHGDRPTYEQYF. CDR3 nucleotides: TGTGCCAGTAGTCATGGGGATCGACCCACATACGAGCAGTACTTC.